The clone carrying this TCR beta chain was seen at least ten times. Its antigen is currently unknown. TCR beta CDR3 regions were amplified from RNA transcripts. HTBI primers were employed in a first-round RT-PCR of the TCR CDR3. Each CDR3 protein gets one entry after TCRdb re-called the multiplex PCR reads with MiXCR. The repertoire holds hundreds of thousands of distinct CDR3 sequences, with about 14% as singletons. This specimen comes from a study of T cells in Graves' hyperthyroidism and ophthalmopathy. Study-level findings and limits: Classification by a 13 V-J model distinguished ophthalmopathy from stable hyperthyroidism.

Orbital computed tomography, thyroid ultrasound, serum thyroxine and TRAb, and clinical symptoms together informed the diagnoses. Per the germline V gene, CDR1 is GTSNPN and CDR2 is SVGIG (reference sequence). Trimming took 2 bases from V and 2 from J, leaving 9 bases between them. The CDR3 has 13 residues. V and J are TRBV30 and TRBJ2-5, with D tentatively TRBD1 (6 bases). Material: blood. This sequence originates from a woman between 18 and 29 years old with Graves' hyperthyroidism. The CDR3 region has the DNA TGTGCCTGGAGTCCACAGGGACAAGAGACCCAGTACTTC. Amino acids: CAWSPQGQETQYF.